A selection of T cell receptor beta chains follows, all from one sample in a study of blood T cell repertoires in COVID-19. This table comes from immunoSEQ multiplex PCR, and its TCRdb copy is limited to in-frame clones, with some not included. Here the sample spans approximately 86,000 clones, about 80% being singletons. The sequencing sample was made of peripheral blood. The receptors derive from a woman between 65 and 79 years old with acute or convalescent COVID-19. CDR3s include the opening cysteine and the closing phenylalanine or tryptophan. D genes are given only for firm matches. Rows give clone size only sometimes, using once, few, many, or a class for an expanded clone.

abundance	v_gene	j_gene	d_gene	CDR3aa	CDR3nt
.	TRBV9	TRBJ2-1	.	CASSVTGPLGNEQFF	TGTGCCAGCAGCGTAACAGGGCCTTTGGGGAATGAGCAGTTCTTC
.	TRBV5-5	TRBJ2-5	TRBD2	CASSLGTGGLQTQYF	TGTGCCAGCAGCTTGGGGACGGGGGGGCTTCAGACCCAGTACTTC
once	TRBV19	TRBJ2-1	TRBD2	CASKKGLAGYNEQFF	TGTGCCAGTAAAAAGGGACTAGCGGGATACAATGAGCAGTTCTTC
.	TRBV7-2	TRBJ2-1	.	CASRSSSYNEQFF	TGTGCCAGCAGGTCTAGCTCCTACAATGAGCAGTTCTTC
.	TRBV25-1	TRBJ2-7	TRBD2	CASSETPGGEYEQYF	TGTGCCAGCAGTGAGACACCTGGGGGGGAATACGAGCAGTACTTC
.	TRBV1	TRBJ2-1	.	CTSSQLGISNNEQFF	TGCACCAGCAGCCAACTCGGGATCTCAAACAATGAGCAGTTCTTC
.	TRBV7-2	TRBJ1-6	.	CASSLYPGSPLHF	TGTGCCAGCAGCTTATATCCGGGGTCACCCCTCCACTTT
.	TRBV6-5	TRBJ2-3	TRBD1	CASSRTGPDTQYF	TGTGCCAGCAGTAGGACAGGGCCAGATACGCAGTATTTT
once	TRBV12-3/TRBV12-4	TRBJ1-1	.	CASSFGGVTEAFF	TGTGCCAGCAGTTTTGGCGGGGTCACTGAAGCTTTCTTT
.	TRBV6-5	TRBJ2-1	.	CASRPQQRRLSEQFF	TGTGCCAGCAGACCCCAGCAGCGGAGACTGAGTGAGCAGTTCTTC
.	TRBV25-1	TRBJ2-1	TRBD2	CASSFAGGDEQFF	TGTGCCAGCAGTTTCGCCGGGGGGGATGAGCAGTTCTTC
.	TRBV28	TRBJ2-7	.	CASSPLSDGYSYEQYF	TGTGCCAGCAGCCCACTTAGCGACGGGTACTCCTACGAGCAGTACTTC
.	TRBV3-1/TRBV3-2	TRBJ1-2	TRBD1	CASSTSDRAPNYGYTF	TGTGCCAGCAGCACGTCGGACAGGGCACCTAACTATGGCTACACCTTC
.	TRBV10-2	TRBJ1-6	TRBD1	CASRVDRAENSPLHF	TGCGCCAGCAGGGTAGACAGGGCTGAAAATTCACCCCTCCACTTT
.	TRBV28	TRBJ2-7	.	CASSLGGNSYEQYF	TGTGCCAGCAGTTTAGGCGGAAACTCCTACGAGCAGTACTTC
few	TRBV6-5	TRBJ1-1	.	CASSSRGQSAEAFF	TGTGCCAGCAGTTCTCGGGGACAAAGCGCTGAAGCTTTCTTT